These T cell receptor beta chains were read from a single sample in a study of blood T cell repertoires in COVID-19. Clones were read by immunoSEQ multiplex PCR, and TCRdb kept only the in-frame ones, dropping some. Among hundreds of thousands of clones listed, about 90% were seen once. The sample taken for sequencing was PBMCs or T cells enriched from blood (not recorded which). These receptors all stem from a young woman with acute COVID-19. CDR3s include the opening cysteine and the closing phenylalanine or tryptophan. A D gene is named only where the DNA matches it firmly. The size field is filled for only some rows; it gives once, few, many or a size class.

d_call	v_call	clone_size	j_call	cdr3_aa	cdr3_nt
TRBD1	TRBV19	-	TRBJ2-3	CASSHDRASTDTQYF	TGTGCCAGTAGCCATGACAGGGCTAGCACAGATACGCAGTATTTT
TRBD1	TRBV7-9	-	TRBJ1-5	CASSAGDRGFQPQHF	TGTGCCAGCAGCGCAGGGGACAGGGGGTTTCAGCCCCAGCATTTT
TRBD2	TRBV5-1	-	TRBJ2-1	CASSPSAGGRDQGNEQFF	TGCGCCAGCAGCCCCTCCGCGGGGGGCCGAGATCAGGGCAATGAGCAGTTCTTC
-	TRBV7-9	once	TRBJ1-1	CASSVGGTEAFF	TGTGCCAGCAGCGTCGGCGGGACTGAAGCTTTCTTT
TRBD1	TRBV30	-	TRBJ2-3	CAWRDLRGPGDTQYF	TGTGCCTGGAGGGACCTCAGGGGGCCGGGAGATACGCAGTATTTT
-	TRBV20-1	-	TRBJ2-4	CSASTVSGSGKNIQYF	TGCAGTGCTAGTACGGTGTCCGGGTCTGGCAAAAACATTCAGTACTTC
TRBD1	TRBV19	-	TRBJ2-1	CASSMRTGPYNEQFF	TGTGCCAGTAGTATGAGGACAGGTCCTTACAATGAGCAGTTCTTC
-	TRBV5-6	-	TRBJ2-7	CASSLAFVSYEQYF	TGTGCCAGCAGCTTGGCCTTCGTCTCCTACGAGCAGTACTTC
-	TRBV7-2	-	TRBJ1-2	CASSWTLTGNYGYTF	TGTGCCAGCAGCTGGACCCTGACAGGCAACTATGGCTACACCTTC
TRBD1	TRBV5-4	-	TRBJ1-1	CASSARDRATEAFF	TGTGCCAGCAGCGCTCGGGACAGGGCCACTGAAGCTTTCTTT
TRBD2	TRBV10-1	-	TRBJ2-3	CASSEASGFTDTQYF	TGCGCCAGCAGTGAGGCTAGCGGGTTCACAGATACGCAGTATTTT
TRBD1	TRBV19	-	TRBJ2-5	CASSIGTGGLYQETQYF	TGTGCCAGTAGTATTGGGACAGGGGGTTTGTACCAAGAGACCCAGTACTTC
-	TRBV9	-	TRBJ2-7	CASSVARSGGEQYF	TGTGCCAGCAGCGTAGCGCGAAGCGGCGGCGAGCAGTACTTC
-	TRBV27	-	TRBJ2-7	CASSLTRQGGYEQYF	TGTGCCAGCAGTTTAACGAGGCAGGGGGGTTACGAGCAGTACTTC
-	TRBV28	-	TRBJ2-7	CASSLVGNYEQYF	TGTGCCAGCAGTTTGGTTGGCAACTACGAGCAGTACTTC
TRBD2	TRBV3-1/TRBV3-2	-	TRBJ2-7	CASSPGLAAYEQYF	TGTGCCAGCAGCCCGGGACTAGCGGCATACGAGCAGTACTTC
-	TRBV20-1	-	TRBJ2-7	CSASKGGYEQYF	TGCAGTGCTAGTAAGGGAGGATACGAGCAGTACTTC
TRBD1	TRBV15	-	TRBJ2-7	CATSGSSGQGYEQYF	TGTGCCACCAGCGGATCCTCGGGACAGGGGTACGAGCAGTACTTC
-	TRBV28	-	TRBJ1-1	CASSPAGSGNTEAFF	TGTGCCAGCAGCCCTGCCGGGTCGGGGAACACTGAAGCTTTCTTT
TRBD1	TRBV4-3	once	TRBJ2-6	CASSPGQGDFGANVLTF	TGCGCCAGCAGCCCCGGACAGGGGGATTTTGGGGCCAACGTCCTGACTTTC
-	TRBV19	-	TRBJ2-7	CAPGSSVSGGSHSYEQYF	TGTGCCCCAGGTTCAAGTGTCAGTGGGGGCAGTCACTCCTACGAGCAGTACTTC
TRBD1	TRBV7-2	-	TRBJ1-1	CASSFVGGENTEAFF	TGTGCCAGCAGCTTCGTAGGGGGCGAGAACACTGAAGCTTTCTTT
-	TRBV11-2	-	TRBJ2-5	CASSLAGTQETQYF	TGTGCCAGCAGCTTAGCCGGGACACAAGAGACCCAGTACTTC